This TCR beta chain was found in a study of T cells after yellow fever vaccination (dated by TCRdb to the late 2010s). For the wider study: Libraries from fractions with low cell numbers were prepared with the SMART-Seq v4 Ultra Low Input RNA kit. To follow T-cell clones before and after primary and booster YFV17D yellow fever vaccination, bulk TCR alpha and beta repertoires were sequenced over time. Two healthy male donors, one aged 18 to 30 and one aged 30 to 40 years, made up the cohort. Blood samples were taken at several timepoints before and after primary and secondary immunization, and bulk PBMC replicates and cell subsets were isolated.

This clonotype was detected a few times. Its antigen remains unidentified. Base qualities are missing; no much larger clone stands one base away. The treatment or condition label, as the study defines it: live attenuated yellow fever vaccine strain. PBMCs were isolated from peripheral blood using a standard Ficoll-Paque protocol. CD4 and CD8 T-cell fractions were isolated with Dynabeads CD4 and CD8 positive selection kits. TriZol was used to extract RNA from bulk PBMCs, CD4 and CD8 fractions, and dextramer-positive and dextramer-negative fractions. What the work shows at the level of the full study, not this receptor alone: Computational filtering was needed because FACS-sorted repertoires could contain abundant contaminating clonotypes from the bulk population. Compared with the primary T-cell response, the secondary T-cell response was weaker but faster, peaking on day 5 rather than day 15. Because the study included only a couple of donors, the extent to which the findings can be generalized is limited. A small share of clonotypes was detected in both CD4 and CD8 compartments, with the overlap likely arising from convergent recombination. Most clones expanded after primary vaccination were re-detected after the booster (around 96% of CD4 and around 88% of CD8), suggesting broad memory maintenance.

The V end gives up 0 bases and the J end 2 bases, leaving 10 bases in the junction not matched to a gene. CDR1 and CDR2, per the germline V gene, are MDHEN and SYDVKM. The CDR3 numbers 19 residues from cysteine through phenylalanine. Of the read, only the CDR3 DNA is kept; its 57 bases are in frame from base 1. The sequencing machine was an Illumina NovaSeq 6000. Synthesis of TCR cDNA relied on 5'RACE template switching, a step that introduced a universal primer site along with unique molecular identifiers. cDNA synthesis was primed from both the TCR alpha and TCR beta constant segments. Libraries were amplified in two PCR steps, with sample barcodes and sequencing adapters added in the second step. Sequencing of libraries was performed on Illumina HiSeq 2500 (2x100 bp) or NovaSeq (2x150 bp). The original pipeline was this. MIGEC was used to demultiplex reads and collapse the reads into UMI consensus sequences, and MiXCR was used for V(D)J alignment. Vaccine-responding clonotypes were identified with edgeR using replicate PBMC samples, with FDR below 0.01 and a log2 fold change above 5 up to day 15 being required. Each bulk clonotype was labeled CD4 or CD8 based on which sequenced repertoire, CD4 or CD8, contained the clonotype at higher abundance. In TCRdb, the public reads were trimmed at Q25 with fastp and aligned with MiXCR, with productive beta chains retained. Each CDR3 protein gets just one entry, which takes the most common genes and DNA from the rows behind it. In this record, the V and J calls reflect TCRdb's handling and not the investigators' own analysis. Present in this sample are approximately 120,000 distinct CDR3 sequences, approximately 9% of which were seen just once. About 40% of the sample belongs to the ten largest clones.

Sample: CD8+ T cells sorted from PBMCs, taken on the day of the yellow fever booster vaccination. The V gene is TRBV28 and the J gene is TRBJ2-5, with TRBD2 identical over 12 junction bases. This receptor was obtained from a man aged 18 to 35 who received the YFV17D yellow fever vaccine. The nucleotide sequence reads as follows: TGTGCCAGCAGTTTATGGGGGACTAGCGGGTCTTCTGTTCAAGAGACCCAGTACTTC. Its protein product is CASSLWGTSGSSVQETQYF. Beyond the CDR3, the reference TRBV28 and TRBJ2-5 genes provide the residues; the full variable domain reads: DVKVTQSSRYLVKRTGEKVFLECVQDMDHENMFWYRQDPGLGLRLIYFSYDVKMKEKGDIPEGYSVSREKKERFSLILESASTNQTSMYLCASSLWGTSGSSVQETQYFGPGTRLLVL.